This T cell receptor beta chain comes out of a study of blood T cells in healthy people across ages. Study as a whole: When template switching was applied, about one barcoded beta molecule was captured per two T cells. Whole-study results and caveats: TCR beta diversity was tightly associated with the proportion of naive T cells. Older age went with lower TCR beta diversity per million T cells, in a roughly linear way.

For the second PCR, which ran for about 6 to 11 cycles, a sample-barcoded 5' primer and a J-beta primer mix were used. Using its own MiXCR run on the 5' RACE reads, TCRdb lists one record per CDR3 protein. The table has 2 million or so distinct CDR3 sequences, around half seen once. V was clipped by 5 bases and J by 7 bases; unmatched bases: 6. Germline V gene sequence: CDR1 MNHEY, CDR2 SMNVEV (reference sequence). This CDR3 is built from 13 residues. Each sample provided at least 5.5 micrograms of extracted total RNA. In regard to this clonotype: Its specificity is not known.

The sample was blood. The chain combines TRBV27 with TRBJ2-3; 7 nucleotides line up with TRBD1. This receptor was obtained from a middle-aged woman in good health. This CDR3 is CASSMTGPYTQYF. CDR3 DNA sequence: TGTGCCAGCAGTATGACAGGGCCTTATACGCAGTATTTT.